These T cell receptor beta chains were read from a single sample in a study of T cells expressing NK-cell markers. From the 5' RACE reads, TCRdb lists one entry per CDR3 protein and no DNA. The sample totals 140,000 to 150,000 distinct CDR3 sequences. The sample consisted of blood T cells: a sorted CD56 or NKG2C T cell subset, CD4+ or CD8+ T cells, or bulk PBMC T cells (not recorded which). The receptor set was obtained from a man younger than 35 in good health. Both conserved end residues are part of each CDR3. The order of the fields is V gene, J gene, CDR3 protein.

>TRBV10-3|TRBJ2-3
CAISVLDGSQDTQYF
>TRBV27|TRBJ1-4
CASSLLAGLDEKLFF
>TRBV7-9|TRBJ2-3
CASNLLAGHTDTQYF
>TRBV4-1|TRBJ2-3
CASSQENRGTPSTDTQYF
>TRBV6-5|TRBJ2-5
CASTFSGTRETQYF
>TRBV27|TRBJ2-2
CASSLLRTGGAGELFF
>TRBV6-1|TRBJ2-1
CASRGSQVTDNEQFF
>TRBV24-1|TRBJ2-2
CATSDPETDPLLWNTGELFF
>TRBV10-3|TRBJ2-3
CAISESRTAGRGDTQYF
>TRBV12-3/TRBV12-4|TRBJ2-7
CASRESGSISEQYF
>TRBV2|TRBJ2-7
CASQEWLGQGGEQYF
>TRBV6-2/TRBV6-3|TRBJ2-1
CASSSSDFEQFF
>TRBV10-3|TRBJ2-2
CAISEEPGLAEPFAGTGELFF
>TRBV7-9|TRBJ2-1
CASSWTSDDNEQFF
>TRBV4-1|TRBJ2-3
CASRTAHRDEWTDTQYF
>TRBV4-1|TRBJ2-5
CASSQVGEGRETQYF
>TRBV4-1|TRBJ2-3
CASSQGPNTDTQYF
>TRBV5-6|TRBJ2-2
CASSRLGELFF
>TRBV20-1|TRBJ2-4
CSARGGRLAIQYF
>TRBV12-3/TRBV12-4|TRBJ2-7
CASSSTKTGTGRYEQYF
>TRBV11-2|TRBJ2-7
CASSLIGEQYF
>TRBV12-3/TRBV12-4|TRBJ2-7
CASSLQGVWAEQYF
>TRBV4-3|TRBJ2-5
CASSQDTADQETQYF
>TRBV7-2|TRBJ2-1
CASSRTRREQFF
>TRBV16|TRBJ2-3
CASSPRRGDGTDTQYF
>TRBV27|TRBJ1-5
CASSPIGGRTNQPQHF
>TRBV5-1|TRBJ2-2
CASSLWIGELFF
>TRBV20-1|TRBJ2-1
CSARDLAGDDNEQFF
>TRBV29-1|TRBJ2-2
CSVATGSFTGELFF
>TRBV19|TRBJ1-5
CASSEPPWAGDQPQHF
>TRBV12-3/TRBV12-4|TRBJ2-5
CASTNSETGKETQYF
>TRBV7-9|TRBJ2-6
CASSPFQGALNVLTF
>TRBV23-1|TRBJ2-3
CASSQFPQPTGSSTDTQYF
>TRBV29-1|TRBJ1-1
CSAWDDTEAFF
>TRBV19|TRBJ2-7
CASSTQPRRDSEQYF
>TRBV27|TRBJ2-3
CASSTITFSSTDTQYF
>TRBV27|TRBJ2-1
CASTSQTASYNEQFF
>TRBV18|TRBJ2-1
CASSPPGGSYNEQFF
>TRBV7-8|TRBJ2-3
CASSSGQGATLLAQYF
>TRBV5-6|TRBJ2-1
CASSQKREGRWEQFF
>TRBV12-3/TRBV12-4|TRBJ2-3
CASSLLSSPGDTQYF
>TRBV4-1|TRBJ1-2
CASSQIQGNYGYTF
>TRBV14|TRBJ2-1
CASTLGTYNEQFF
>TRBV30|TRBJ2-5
CAWSASGSPRNQETQYF
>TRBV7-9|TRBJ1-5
CASSLNGQVPNQPQHF
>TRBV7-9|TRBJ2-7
CASSLAPSHRSSYEQYF
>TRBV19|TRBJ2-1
CARVSSHAPGDNNEQFF
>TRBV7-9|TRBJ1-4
CASSLFPGQTNEKLFF
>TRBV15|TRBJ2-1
CATSRDLTSAVGEQFF
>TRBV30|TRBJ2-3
CAWSADITDTQYF